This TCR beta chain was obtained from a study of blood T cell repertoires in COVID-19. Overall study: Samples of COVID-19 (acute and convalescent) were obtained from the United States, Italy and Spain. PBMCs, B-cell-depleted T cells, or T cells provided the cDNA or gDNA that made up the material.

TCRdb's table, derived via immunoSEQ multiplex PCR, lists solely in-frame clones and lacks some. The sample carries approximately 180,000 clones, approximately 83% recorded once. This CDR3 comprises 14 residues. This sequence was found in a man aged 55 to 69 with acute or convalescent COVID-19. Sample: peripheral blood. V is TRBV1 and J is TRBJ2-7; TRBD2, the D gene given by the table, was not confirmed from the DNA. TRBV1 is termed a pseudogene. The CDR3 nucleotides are TGCACCAGCGGGCCACGTGCGGGGTCCTACGAGCAGTACTTC. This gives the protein CTSGPRAGSYEQYF.